A selection of T cell receptor beta chains follows, all from one sample in a study of technical replicates of blood from several donors. The data were produced by immunoSEQ multiplex PCR, yet TCRdb's version contains in-frame clones alone and is incomplete. The table has approximately 89,000 clones, roughly 93% seen once. Source material: T cells isolated from PBMCs. Source of these receptors: a human donor in good health. The CDR3 runs from the conserved cysteine through the conserved F or W. A D gene is named only where the DNA matches it firmly. Some rows have no size entry. The others give once, few or many, or a class for an expanded clone.

d_call	v_call	j_call	clone_size	cdr3_nt	cdr3_aa
NA	TRBV11-3	TRBJ2-5	once	TGTGCCAGCAGCTTAGTAGGGGTCCAAGAGACCCAGTACTTC	CASSLVGVQETQYF
NA	TRBV29-1	TRBJ1-2	NA	TGCAGCGTTGATCAGGAAGACGGCTACACCTTC	CSVDQEDGYTF
TRBD2	TRBV27	TRBJ2-7	NA	TGTGCCAGCAGGCCCGCGGGGGGGCCGAATGAGCAGTACTTC	CASRPAGGPNEQYF
TRBD2	TRBV6-5	TRBJ2-1	NA	TGTGCCAGCAGTTACTTGACTAGCGGGAGCTACAATGAGCAGTTCTTC	CASSYLTSGSYNEQFF
TRBD2	TRBV10-2	TRBJ2-3	NA	TGCGCCAGCAGACTAGCGGGAGGACCAGATACGCAGTATTTT	CASRLAGGPDTQYF
TRBD1	TRBV6-1	TRBJ1-5	NA	TGTGCCAGCAGTGATTCACAGGGGAGCTATCAGCCCCAGCATTTT	CASSDSQGSYQPQHF
TRBD1	TRBV29-1	TRBJ2-7	NA	TGCAGCGTTGGGGAGACAGGGTCGTACGAGCAGTACTTC	CSVGETGSYEQYF
NA	TRBV6-5	TRBJ2-5	NA	TGTGCCAGCAGCCAGGGACTGTACCAAGAGACCCAGTACTTC	CASSQGLYQETQYF
TRBD2	TRBV19	TRBJ2-5	NA	TGTGCCAGTAGTATCCCTAGCGGACCCTACCAAGAGACCCAGTACTTC	CASSIPSGPYQETQYF
NA	TRBV5-1	TRBJ2-7	NA	TGCGCCAGCAGCTTGGCCGGGACAGAGCAGTACTTC	CASSLAGTEQYF
NA	TRBV6-5	TRBJ2-3	NA	TGTGCCAGCAGTTACTCGAGTGAGGGAGGTACGCAGTATTTT	CASSYSSEGGTQYF
NA	TRBV27	TRBJ2-3	NA	TGTGCCAGCGTGACTACAGATACGCAGTATTTT	CASVTTDTQYF
NA	TRBV18	TRBJ1-5	few	TGTGCCAGCTCAAGAGGCTCCGAGCAGCCCCAGCATTTT	CASSRGSEQPQHF
TRBD1	TRBV11-2	TRBJ2-2	NA	TGTGCCAGCAGATCTACCCGCAGACAGGGGGCGAACACCGGGGAGCTGTTTTTT	CASRSTRRQGANTGELFF
TRBD1	TRBV5-4	TRBJ2-3	NA	TGTGCCAGCAGCTCCGGGACAGGGGCAGATACGCAGTATTTT	CASSSGTGADTQYF
NA	TRBV4-1	TRBJ1-3	NA	TGCGCCAGCAGCACCAGGGAATATGATGCCGACACCATATATTTT	CASSTREYDADTIYF
NA	TRBV27	TRBJ2-1	NA	TGTGCCAGCTCGGACGGGGGCTCCTACAATGAGCAGTTCTTC	CASSDGGSYNEQFF
NA	TRBV13	TRBJ1-1	NA	TGTGCCAGCAGCCTAGGAGGACAGTTGTACACTGAAGCTTTCTTT	CASSLGGQLYTEAFF
TRBD2	TRBV6-5	TRBJ2-2	once	TGTGCCAGCGGGCGGGCGGGAGAAACCGGGGAGCTGTTTTTT	CASGRAGETGELFF
NA	TRBV7-6	TRBJ2-1	NA	TGTGCCAGCAGCTTAGTACTTACAGGTACCTCCAATGAGCAGTTCTTC	CASSLVLTGTSNEQFF
TRBD1	TRBV12-5	TRBJ2-3	once	TGTGCTAGTGGGAAAAGACAGGGAGAGTCAGATACGCAGTATTTT	CASGKRQGESDTQYF
TRBD2	TRBV4-2	TRBJ2-5	NA	TGTGCCAGCAGCCAATATTCCGAGCGGGAATTGGACCAAGAGACCCAGTACTTC	CASSQYSERELDQETQYF
TRBD1	TRBV10-3	TRBJ2-7	NA	TGTGCCATCAGTGAAAAGGGACAGTTATACGAGCAGTACTTC	CAISEKGQLYEQYF
TRBD1	TRBV6-6	TRBJ2-7	NA	TGTGCCAGCAGTTATGGGACAGGCGCCTACGAGCAGTACTTC	CASSYGTGAYEQYF
TRBD2	TRBV15	TRBJ2-2	once	TGTGCCACCAGCTATCTAGCGGGAGAAACCGGGGAGCTGTTTTTT	CATSYLAGETGELFF
NA	TRBV7-2	TRBJ2-3	NA	TGTGCCAGCAGACTTTCTGGGAGGACAGATACGCAGTATTTT	CASRLSGRTDTQYF